These T cell receptor beta chains were read from a single sample in a study of cytomegalovirus exposure and HLA in healthy donors. This table comes from immunoSEQ multiplex PCR, and its TCRdb copy is limited to in-frame clones, with some not included. This sample has approximately 72,000 clones, with roughly four fifths found just once. What was sequenced was PBMCs. All receptors derive from a man between 18 and 35 years old in good health and CMV-seronegative. Both conserved end residues are part of each CDR3. Each record gives: J gene, D gene, clone size, V gene, CDR3 protein, CDR3 DNA. The D gene is left open where the match is weak. Not all rows give a size; the values are once, few, many and, for expanded clones, a class.

TRBJ2-7	TRBD1	.	TRBV28	CASSSHLDRGVSYEQYF	TGTGCCAGCAGCTCTCATCTGGACAGGGGAGTTTCCTACGAGCAGTACTTC
TRBJ2-3	TRBD1	.	TRBV29-1	CSVDVLDRWLVDTQYF	TGCAGCGTTGATGTACTGGACAGGTGGCTGGTAGATACGCAGTATTTT
TRBJ2-3	.	.	TRBV7-3	CASSLIWTGTDTQYF	TGTGCCAGCAGCTTAATTTGGACAGGCACAGATACGCAGTATTTT
TRBJ2-2	TRBD2	.	TRBV5-1	CASSNPAGPNTGELFF	TGCGCCAGCAGCAACCCAGCGGGACCGAACACCGGGGAGCTGTTTTTT
TRBJ1-4	TRBD1	.	TRBV5-1	CASGWTGDGEKLFF	TGCGCCAGCGGATGGACAGGGGACGGTGAAAAACTGTTTTTT
TRBJ2-3	.	.	TRBV19	CASRIQGRVDTQYF	TGTGCCAGTAGGATCCAGGGGCGGGTCGATACGCAGTATTTT
TRBJ1-1	TRBD1	few	TRBV10-3	CAIRATGTNTEAFF	TGTGCCATCAGAGCGACAGGGACCAACACTGAAGCTTTCTTT
TRBJ2-7	TRBD2	.	TRBV4-2	CASSQGSGSGIYEQYF	TGTGCCAGCAGCCAAGGGAGCGGGAGTGGGATCTACGAGCAGTACTTC
TRBJ1-4	.	.	TRBV10-3	CAISEGGEKLFF	TGTGCCATCAGTGAGGGAGGTGAAAAACTGTTTTTT
TRBJ2-7	TRBD1	.	TRBV6-1	CASSEPGQGLSEQYF	TGTGCCAGCAGTGAACCGGGACAGGGTTTGAGCGAGCAGTACTTC
TRBJ2-2	.	.	TRBV7-9	CASSFHLSGELFF	TGTGCCAGCAGCTTTCATCTATCCGGGGAGCTGTTTTTT
TRBJ1-2	.	.	TRBV29-1	CSRLGGVATF	TGCAGCCGGTTGGGGGGGGTAGCCACCTTC
TRBJ1-5	.	.	TRBV6-5	CASSPQDLNNQPQHF	TGTGCCAGCAGTCCACAGGATCTGAACAATCAGCCCCAGCATTTT
TRBJ1-4	.	.	TRBV14	CASTRPGEKLFF	TGTGCCAGCACGAGACCGGGTGAAAAACTGTTTTTT
TRBJ1-5	.	.	TRBV19	CASRSMTANQPQHF	TGTGCCAGTAGATCAATGACAGCGAATCAGCCCCAGCATTTT
TRBJ2-7	TRBD2	.	TRBV5-3	CARSLRERGVSYEQYF	TGTGCCAGAAGCTTGAGAGAGCGGGGGGTCTCCTACGAGCAGTACTTC
TRBJ1-1	TRBD1	.	TRBV18	CASSLDRAHTEAFF	TGTGCCAGCTCACTCGACAGGGCTCACACTGAAGCTTTCTTT
TRBJ2-4	.	.	TRBV27	CASSLGQITLAKNIQYF	TGTGCCAGCAGTTTAGGGCAGATCACACTAGCCAAAAACATTCAGTACTTC
TRBJ2-3	TRBD2	.	TRBV5-1	CASSLGLAGGGTDTQYF	TGCGCCAGCAGCTTAGGACTAGCGGGGGGAGGGACAGATACGCAGTATTTT
TRBJ1-1	.	.	TRBV27	CASSFLGQTEAFF	TGTGCCAGCAGTTTCCTTGGACAGACTGAAGCTTTCTTT
TRBJ1-3	.	.	TRBV15	CATSRDSSRGNTIYF	TGTGCCACCAGCAGAGATTCCAGTCGCGGAAACACCATATATTTT
TRBJ2-7	.	.	TRBV7-2	CASSRGQGGPYEQYF	TGTGCCAGCAGCCGCGGACAAGGGGGACCCTACGAGCAGTACTTC
TRBJ2-3	.	.	TRBV9	CASSLKINDKTDTQYF	TGTGCCAGCAGCCTAAAGATAAACGACAAGACAGATACGCAGTATTTT
TRBJ1-6	.	few	TRBV6-6	CASSYSGGNSPLHF	TGTGCCAGCAGTTACTCAGGGGGTAATTCACCCCTCCACTTT
TRBJ1-2	TRBD1	.	TRBV7-9	CASSLGQDYGYTF	TGTGCCAGCAGCCTCGGACAGGACTATGGCTACACCTTC
TRBJ2-3	.	.	TRBV25-1	CASSERANGRFSYTQYF	TGTGCCAGCAGTGAAAGGGCTAACGGGAGATTTTCATATACGCAGTATTTT
TRBJ2-5	.	once	TRBV30	CAWSVHPEQYF	TGTGCCTGGAGTGTACATCCGGAGCAGTACTTC
TRBJ2-2	.	.	TRBV5-1	CASSLLRDARAGELFF	TGCGCCAGCAGCCTACTACGGGATGCTAGAGCCGGGGAGCTGTTTTTT
TRBJ1-2	.	.	TRBV7-9	CASSLEQGGYTF	TGTGCCAGCAGCCTCGAACAGGGTGGCTACACCTTC
TRBJ2-6	.	.	TRBV7-2	CASSLSGRGTGANVLTF	TGTGCCAGCAGCTTATCTGGAAGGGGGACTGGGGCCAACGTCCTGACTTTC
TRBJ1-2	.	.	TRBV2	CASTGPEGRYGYTF	TGTGCCAGCACCGGACCCGAAGGGAGGTATGGCTACACCTTC
TRBJ1-2	.	.	TRBV5-4	CASSFGGSYGYTF	TGTGCCAGCAGCTTCGGGGGATCCTATGGCTACACCTTC
TRBJ2-7	TRBD1	once	TRBV5-1	CASHQDRETGEQYF	TGCGCCAGCCATCAGGACAGGGAAACGGGTGAGCAGTACTTC
TRBJ1-2	.	few	TRBV7-2	CASSLGGFGYGYTF	TGTGCCAGCAGCTTAGGAGGGTTTGGGTATGGCTACACCTTC
TRBJ2-6	TRBD1	.	TRBV7-9	CAGDRGLGANVLTF	TGTGCCGGGGACAGGGGGCTGGGGGCCAACGTCCTGACTTTC
TRBJ1-2	.	.	TRBV20-1	CSASALDGYTF	TGCAGTGCTAGTGCGCTGGATGGCTACACCTTC
TRBJ2-3	.	.	TRBV29-1	CSVGGSDTQYF	TGCAGCGTCGGAGGTTCGGATACGCAGTATTTT